Following are 9 T cell receptor beta chains from one sample sequenced in a study of CD8+ T cells in alopecia areata. cDNA reverse transcribed from extracted RNA served as the sequencing template. Clones were read by immunoSEQ multiplex PCR, and TCRdb kept only the in-frame ones, dropping some. The data hold about 180,000 clones, with 58% observed a single time. Indicated treatment: oral pan-JAK inhibitor, 5-10 mg twice daily. The source was CD4+ T cells sorted from blood, collected at approximately week 55, from a patient treated with tofacitinib. Receptor source: a human donor with alopecia areata.

This clone was detected a few times. The chain has TRBV29-1 and TRBJ2-7; 10 nucleotides line up with TRBD1. The CDR3 is 14 amino acids. Germline loops: CDR1 SQVTM, CDR2 ANQGSEA. With 4 bases clipped from V and 6 bases from J, the junction kept 9 bases outside the gene matches. CDR3 loop: CSVAPGGDRGEQYF. For the CDR3, the DNA is TGCAGCGTTGCACCTGGGGGGGACAGGGGCGAGCAGTACTTC.

The genes are TRBV4-1 and TRBJ2-3, with TRBD2 matching over 9 bases. Germline V gene sequence: CDR1 MGHRA, CDR2 YSYEKL. There are 15 residues in the CDR3. With V trimmed by 3 bases and J by 1 base, 2 bases remained unmatched. The CDR3 loop reads CASSHASGGTDTQYF. Here the CDR3 DNA reads TGCGCCAGCAGCCATGCTAGCGGGGGCACAGATACGCAGTATTTT.

The chain employs TRBV5-1 and TRBJ2-6; no clear D. Germline-derived CDR1 and CDR2 are SGHRS and YFSETQ. V lost 0 bases to trimming and J lost 1 base, with 8 bases between them. This CDR3 has 16 amino acids. DNA for the CDR3: TGCGCCAGCAGCTTGGCTCTACAGTCTGGGGCCAACGTCCTGACTTTC. This codes for CASSLALQSGANVLTF.

The chain uses TRBV29-1 and TRBJ2-4; D perhaps matches TRBD2 (6 bases). CDR3 size: 13 residues. Trimming left V 2 bases short and J 8 bases short, with 13 bases between. The germline CDR1 and CDR2 sequences are SQVTM and ANQGSEA. The CDR3 coding sequence is TGCAGCGTTGAACGGGGGTCCTCGGACATTCAGTACTTC. Translated: CSVERGSSDIQYF.

The chain is built from TRBV29-1 and TRBJ1-2; the D is unclear. The germline V gene encodes CDR1 SQVTM and CDR2 ANQGSEA. The CDR3 spans 12 residues. The V and J ends lost 2 bases and 8 bases respectively, with 12 bases between them. CDR3 nucleotide sequence: TGCAGCGTTGAATCGAGGTTTTGGGGCTACACCTTC. Its protein product is CSVESRFWGYTF.

The chain is built from TRBV6-5 and TRBJ2-7; D may match TRBD1 or TRBD2 (6 bases each). V lost 2 bases to trimming and J lost 1 base, with 12 bases between them. The CDR3 has 15 amino acids. Germline values: CDR1 MNHEY, CDR2 SVGAGI. This CDR3 is CASSYGRGVSYEQYF. The CDR3 DNA reads as TGTGCCAGCAGTTACGGAAGGGGGGTATCCTACGAGCAGTACTTC.

This rearrangement joins TRBV13 to TRBJ1-2, with TRBD1 identical over 7 bases. The CDR3 sequence is 14 residues long. CDR1 and CDR2 (germline): PRHDT, FYEKMQ (reference sequence). J was trimmed by 4 bases and V by 5 bases; bases with no gene match: 7. The CDR3 nucleotides read TGTGCCAGCAGCACTCGGAACAGGGGCTATGGCTACACCTTC. It codes for CASSTRNRGYGYTF.

The chain links TRBV30 to TRBJ1-2, with 8 bases identical to TRBD1. V was pared by 3 bases and J by 2 bases, with 2 bases of the junction left unmatched. The length of the CDR3 is 13 residues. CDR1 is GTSNPN, CDR2 SVGIG, per germline (reference sequence). The CDR3 here is CAWRGQGNYGYTF. In DNA, the CDR3 is TGTGCCTGGAGAGGACAGGGAAACTATGGCTACACCTTC.

The chain has TRBV4-1 and TRBJ1-5; TRBD1 is a possible D gene (6 bases). Between the trimmed V and J ends, which lost 1 base and 8 bases, there was a span of 9 bases. Germline CDR1 reads MGHRA; CDR2 reads YSYEKL. The length of the CDR3 is 13 residues. CDR3 sequence: CASSQGRTEPQHF. CDR3 in DNA: TGCGCCAGCAGCCAAGGACGGACAGAGCCCCAGCATTTT.